This T cell receptor beta chain was captured by sequencing in a study of shared T cell receptors in the human thymus. CDR1 is MDHEN and CDR2 is SYDVKM in the germline V gene. V was cut by 6 bases and J by 6 bases, with 5 bases left in between. This CDR3 has 10 residues. The protocol was immunoSEQ multiplex PCR, while the TCRdb copy is restricted to in-frame clones and leaves out a portion. The table includes some 640,000 clones, around 87% detected once. The sample was also reused in another study, on human thymus T cells.

The chain joins TRBV28 to TRBJ1-2; no reliable D call. This TCR derives from a boy under three years old with a congenital heart defect. What was sequenced was thymocytes. CDR3 residues: CASREDGYTF. The CDR3 nucleotides read TGTGCCAGCAGGGAGGATGGCTACACCTTC.